The T cell receptor (beta chain) under discussion was sequenced for a study of shared clonotypes between healthy human individuals. Whole-study findings and limits: Memory subsets generally showed smaller estimated richness than naive subsets did.

Concerning this clone: What it recognizes is unknown.

This table comes from immunoSEQ multiplex PCR, and its TCRdb copy is limited to in-frame clones, with some not included. In the table there are around 2,000,000 clones, roughly 91% of which are singletons. Naive CD8 cells were CD45RO-negative, positively selected for CCR7, excluding terminally differentiated effector memory CD45RA+ cells. Trimming cost V 5 bases and J 2 bases; bases outside gene matches: 9. This CDR3 is 15 amino acids long. Germline assignment: CDR1 MNHEY and CDR2 SMNVEV (reference sequence). The rearrangement links TRBV27 to TRBJ2-7; TRBD2 matches at 7 bases. This TCR was recovered from a man between 18 and 29 years old in good health. Some clones in this sample may be carry-over from other donors' samples. Input material: naive CD8+ T cells from PBMCs. The CDR3 reads CASSPAAGVAYEQYF. For the CDR3, the DNA is TGTGCCAGCAGTCCCGCCGCGGGGGTGGCCTACGAGCAGTACTTC.